One and the same sample provided the 23 T cell receptor beta chains below, sequenced in a study of vaccination and CD4 T cells after COVID-19. These receptors are not linked to any known antigen. As to treatment: roughly 10-day PBMC culture with coronavirus spike peptide pools or control peptides (ViraFEST assay). Oncomine TCR Beta short-read sequencing was applied to DNA from cultured CD4+ T cells. TCRdb independently ran MiXCR on the PCR reads; one entry per CDR3 protein. The repertoire holds 12,000 or so distinct CDR3 sequences, with approximately 82% as singletons. The specimen was CD4+ T cells from blood, cultured in vitro. These receptors were taken from a human donor who had recovered from COVID-19.

The chain links TRBV6-1 to TRBJ2-7; TRBD1 agrees at 7 bases. The V gene's germline CDR1 is MNHNS and CDR2 SASEGT. The CDR3 runs to 14 residues. V shed 6 bases, J shed 6 bases, and the junction held 11 bases outside the gene matches. The CDR3 coding sequence is TGTGCCAGCAGACTGGGACAGACCCTAGGCGAGCAGTACTTC. Protein sequence: CASRLGQTLGEQYF.

V and J are TRBV18 and TRBJ2-3; 10 positions match TRBD2. Germline CDR1 and CDR2: KGHSH and LQKENI. This CDR3 has 16 residues. The V segment lost 2 bases and the J segment 2 bases; nucleotides outside the gene matches: 4. This CDR3 is CASSPNGLAATDTQYF. The CDR3 DNA is TGTGCCAGCTCACCAAACGGACTAGCGGCCACAGATACGCAGTATTTT. The full variable domain, completed using reference TRBV18 and TRBJ2-3, is NAGVMQNPRHLVRRRGQEARLRCSPMKGHSHVYWYRQLPEEGLKFMVYLQKENIIDESGMPKERFSAEFPKEGPSILRIQQVVRGDSAAYFCASSPNGLAATDTQYFGPGTRLTVL.

As DNA, the CDR3 is TGTGCCAGCAGGTCGAGGGGGCCTAATGAAAAACTGTTTTTT. Amino acid sequence: CASRSRGPNEKLFF. The chain links TRBV7-9 to TRBJ1-4, with 7 bases matching TRBD1. This CDR3 is built from 14 residues. From germline, CDR1 is SEHNR and CDR2 FQNEAQ (reference sequence). Trimming removed 6 bases from V and 3 bases from J; junction bases left unmatched: 4.

Written as DNA, the CDR3 is TGTGCCAGCAGTTACTCGGAGACCCAGTACTTC. This sequence encodes CASSYSETQYF. The J gene is TRBJ2-5, the V gene TRBV6-5; D gene uncertain. CDR1 MNHEY and CDR2 SVGAGI come from the germline V gene. This CDR3 has 11 amino acids. V lost 0 bases and J 5 bases, leaving 1 base between the germline ends.

This chain joins TRBV10-1 and TRBJ2-3; D is possibly TRBD2 (6 bases). CDR1 and CDR2 (germline): WNHNN, SYGVQD (reference sequence). V shed 6 bases and J shed 4 bases, with 17 bases lying between them. The CDR3 is 15 amino acids. CDR3 amino acids: CASSLLAYGSDTQYF. In DNA form, the CDR3 reads TGCGCCAGCAGCCTACTAGCTTACGGCTCAGATACGCAGTATTTT.

In nucleotides, the CDR3 is TGTGCCTCCTTGGGGGCAGGGTCCTCCTACGAGCAGTACTTC. Translated, it gives CASLGAGSSYEQYF. V is TRBV2 and J is TRBJ2-7, with D possibly TRBD1 on 6 matching bases. Per germline, CDR1 SNHLY and CDR2 FYNNEI. Trimming stripped 11 bases from V and 0 bases from J, with 17 bases between. The CDR3 is 14 amino acids.

The chain recombines TRBV28 with TRBJ2-1, with 10 bases that match TRBD2. Germline V gene sequence: CDR1 MDHEN, CDR2 SYDVKM. Trimming took 7 bases from V and 3 from J; bases not matched to a gene: 9. The CDR3 loop spans 16 amino acids. The CDR3 loop reads CASITASGSSYNEQFF. Here the CDR3 DNA reads TGTGCCAGCATAACGGCTAGCGGGAGCAGCTACAATGAGCAGTTCTTC.

V gene TRBV12-5 combines with J gene TRBJ1-5; a possible D gene is TRBD1 (5 bases). The V gene's germline CDR1 is LGHNT and CDR2 FRNRAP. Trimming took off 5 bases at V and 9 bases at J, with 17 bases between the two ends. The CDR3 contains 14 residues. In DNA form, the CDR3 reads TGTGCTAGTGGTCGCGACAGCCCATCAGGGCCCCAGCATTTT. This translates into CASGRDSPSGPQHF.

The V and J genes are TRBV6-5 and TRBJ1-6, with 8 positions matching TRBD1. CDR3 length: 14 residues. Germline V lookup: CDR1 MNHEY, CDR2 SVGAGI. The V gene end was trimmed by 4 bases and the J gene end by 8 bases; junction bases not matched to a gene: 4. The chain's CDR3 is CASSFRGLYSPLHF. CDR3 DNA sequence: TGTGCCAGCAGTTTCAGGGGGCTCTATTCACCCCTCCACTTT.

This chain joins TRBV7-2 and TRBJ1-2; 7 bases map to TRBD1. V lost 5 bases to trimming and J lost 8 bases; unmatched junction nucleotides: 5. CDR1 SGHTA and CDR2 FQGNSA come from the germline V gene. This CDR3 contains 12 residues. The CDR3 coding sequence is TGTGCCAGCAGCACAGGGGTATGGGGCTACACCTTC. Protein sequence: CASSTGVWGYTF.

The chain uses TRBV10-3 and TRBJ1-1, with a weak D call TRBD1 (5 bases). V shed 5 bases and J shed 5 bases, with 15 bases lying between them. This CDR3 is built from 14 residues. Germline-derived CDR1 and CDR2 are ENHRY and SYGVKD. The CDR3 DNA is TGTGCCATCAGTCTCGGAGGGGAAGGAACTGAAGCTTTCTTT. It codes for CAISLGGEGTEAFF.

The chain is built from TRBV19 and TRBJ1-6, with D unresolved. Germline V lookup: CDR1 LNHDA, CDR2 SQIVND (reference sequence). Between the trimmed V and J ends, which lost 8 bases and 0 bases, there was a span of 8 bases. The CDR3 runs to 14 residues. CDR3 bases: TGTGCCAGTGGATTCAGCTCCTATAATTCACCCCTCCACTTT. Its protein is CASGFSSYNSPLHF.

This chain uses TRBV18 with TRBJ2-5; the D is unclear. Looked up from germline, CDR1 is KGHSH and CDR2 is LQKENI. Trimming took 5 bases from V and 5 from J, leaving 6 bases between them. This CDR3 has 11 amino acids. Written as DNA, the CDR3 is TGTGCCAGCTCAATTCAGGAGACCCAGTACTTC. It translates to CASSIQETQYF.

The chain employs TRBV20-1 and TRBJ1-1; the D is unclear. V lost 4 bases, J lost 7 bases, and 19 bases lay in between. Germline V gene lookup returns CDR1 DFQATT and CDR2 SNEGSKA (reference sequence). The CDR3 has 14 residues. Here the CDR3 reads CSATVGNLFGEAFF. In DNA form, the CDR3 reads TGCAGTGCTACCGTTGGTAACCTATTCGGTGAAGCTTTCTTT.

This clonotype was found once. V usage is TRBV6-2 or TRBV6-3 and J usage is TRBJ2-7; TRBD2 agrees at 7 bases. The ends lost 6 bases at V and 2 bases at J; junction bases unmatched: 19. The CDR3 contains 18 residues. Germline CDR1 MNHEY, CDR2 SVGEGT. The CDR3 here is CASRLAGPSTLLTYEQYF. The CDR3 DNA follows: TGTGCCAGCAGGTTAGCGGGCCCCTCAACTCTATTAACCTACGAGCAGTACTTC.

This clonotype occurred once. The J gene is TRBJ2-1, the V gene TRBV7-2; no clear D. Trimming took 5 bases from V and 0 from J, leaving 11 bases between them. Per germline, CDR1 SGHTA and CDR2 FQGNSA. The CDR3 loop spans 15 amino acids. The chain's CDR3 is CASSPRGISYNEQFF. CDR3 nucleotide sequence: TGTGCCAGCAGCCCGCGCGGAATCTCCTACAATGAGCAGTTCTTC.

The V call is TRBV10-1, the J call TRBJ2-1; 10 nucleotides line up with TRBD2. CDR1 and CDR2 (germline): WNHNN, SYGVQD (reference sequence). V was clipped by 3 bases and J by 9 bases; unmatched bases: 14. The CDR3 extends over 17 amino acids. The CDR3 spells CASSEFLLPSGSREQFF. The CDR3 bases are TGCGCCAGCAGTGAATTTCTCCTTCCTAGCGGGAGTCGTGAGCAGTTCTTC.

By sample fraction, this clonotype is large (0.1 to 1%). The rearrangement joins TRBV20-1 to TRBJ1-5; D perhaps matches TRBD1 (6 bases). The germline V and J ends were trimmed by 0 bases and 6 bases, with 21 bases remaining between them. The germline V gene has CDR1 DFQATT and CDR2 SNEGSKA (reference sequence). The CDR3 runs to 17 residues. The DNA of the CDR3 is TGCAGTGCTAGAGATCCCAGGCGGGGGGCGTCTGGTCAGCCCCAGCATTTT. Translated: CSARDPRRGASGQPQHF.

V and J are TRBV7-2 and TRBJ2-7; weak D call: TRBD1 (6 bases). CDR1 is SGHTA, CDR2 FQGNSA, per germline. There are 15 residues in the CDR3. V was pared by 5 bases and J by 2 bases, with 16 bases between. CDR3 amino acids: CASSRGQIPPYEQYF. The CDR3 DNA follows: TGTGCCAGCAGCCGAGGACAGATACCTCCCTACGAGCAGTACTTC.

The CDR3 DNA follows: TGTGCCAGCAGCTTCACAGGGATCACTGGAAACACCATATATTTT. As protein: CASSFTGITGNTIYF. The V and J genes are TRBV7-2 and TRBJ1-3, with TRBD1 as a possible D gene (6 bases). The germline V gene encodes CDR1 SGHTA and CDR2 FQGNSA. The CDR3 spans 15 residues. The V and J ends lost 3 bases and 2 bases respectively, with 11 bases between them.

The J gene is TRBJ2-1, the V gene TRBV10-3; TRBD2 agrees at 10 bases. The CDR3 loop spans 16 amino acids. J gave up 3 bases and V 4 bases, and 6 bases lay outside the gene matches. Germline lookup yields CDR1 ENHRY and CDR2 SYGVKD. The CDR3 DNA reads TGTGCCATCAGTGCAGCGGGAGGGCCGGGCTACAATGAGCAGTTCTTC. Translating it yields CAISAAGGPGYNEQFF.

The chain is built from TRBV12-3 or TRBV12-4 and TRBJ1-2, with 10 bases identical to TRBD1. After removal of 6 bases from V and 6 bases from J, the junction contained 4 bases not matched to a gene. This CDR3 comprises 13 residues. The CDR3 region is CASSPDRGDGYTF. CDR3 DNA sequence: TGTGCCAGCAGCCCGGACAGGGGGGATGGCTACACCTTC.

This clonotype came up a few times. This chain connects TRBV20-1 to TRBJ1-6; D ambiguous. V dropped 3 bases and J dropped 4 bases, with 10 bases sitting between them. The CDR3 runs 14 residues. Germline CDR1 is DFQATT and CDR2 is SNEGSKA (reference sequence). CDR3 sequence: CSASVELYNSPLHF. The DNA for the CDR3 is TGCAGTGCTAGTGTGGAACTGTATAATTCACCCCTCCACTTT.